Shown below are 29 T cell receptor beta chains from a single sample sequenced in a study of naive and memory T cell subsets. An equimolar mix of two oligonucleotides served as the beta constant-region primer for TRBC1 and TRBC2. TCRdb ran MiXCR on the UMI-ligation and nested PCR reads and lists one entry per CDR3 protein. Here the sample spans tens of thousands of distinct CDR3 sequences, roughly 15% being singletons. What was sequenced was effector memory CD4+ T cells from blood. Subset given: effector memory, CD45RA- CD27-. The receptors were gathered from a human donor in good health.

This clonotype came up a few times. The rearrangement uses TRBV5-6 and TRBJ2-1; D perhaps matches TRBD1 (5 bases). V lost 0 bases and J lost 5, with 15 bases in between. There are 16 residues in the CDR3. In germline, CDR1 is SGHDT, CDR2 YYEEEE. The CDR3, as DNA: TGTGCCAGCAGCTTGGGTCCCTTGGGCAGGGACAATGAGCAGTTCTTC. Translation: CASSLGPLGRDNEQFF. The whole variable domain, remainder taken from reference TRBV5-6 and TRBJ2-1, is DAGVTQSPTHLIKTRGQQVTLRCSPKSGHDTVSWYQQALGQGPQFIFQYYEEEERQRGNFPDRFSGHQFPNYSSELNVNALLLGDSALYLCASSLGPLGRDNEQFFGPGTRLTVL.

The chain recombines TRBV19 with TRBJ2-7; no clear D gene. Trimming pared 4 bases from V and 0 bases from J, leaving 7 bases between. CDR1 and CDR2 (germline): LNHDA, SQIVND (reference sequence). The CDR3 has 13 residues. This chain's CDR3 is CASSRSLSYEQYF. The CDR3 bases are TGTGCCAGTAGTAGGAGTCTCTCCTACGAGCAGTACTTC.

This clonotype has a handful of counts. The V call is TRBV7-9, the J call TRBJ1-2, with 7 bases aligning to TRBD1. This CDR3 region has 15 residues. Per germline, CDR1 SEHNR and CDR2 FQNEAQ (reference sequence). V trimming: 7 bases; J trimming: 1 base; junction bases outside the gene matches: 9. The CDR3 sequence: CASTLGQAINYGYTF. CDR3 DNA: TGTGCCAGCACCCTAGGACAGGCTATTAACTATGGCTACACCTTC.

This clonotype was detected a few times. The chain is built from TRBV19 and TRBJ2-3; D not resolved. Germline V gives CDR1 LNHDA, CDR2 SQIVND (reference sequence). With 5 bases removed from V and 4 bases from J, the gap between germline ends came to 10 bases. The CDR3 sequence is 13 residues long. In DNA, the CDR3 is TGTGCCAGTAGTCCCTCGTTAGCAGATACGCAGTATTTT. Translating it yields CASSPSLADTQYF.

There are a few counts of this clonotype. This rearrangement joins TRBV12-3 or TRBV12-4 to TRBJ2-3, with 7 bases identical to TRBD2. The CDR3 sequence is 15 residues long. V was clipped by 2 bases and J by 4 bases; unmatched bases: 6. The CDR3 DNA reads TGTGCCAGCAGTTTAAGCGGGATTAACGCAGATACGCAGTATTTT. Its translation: CASSLSGINADTQYF.

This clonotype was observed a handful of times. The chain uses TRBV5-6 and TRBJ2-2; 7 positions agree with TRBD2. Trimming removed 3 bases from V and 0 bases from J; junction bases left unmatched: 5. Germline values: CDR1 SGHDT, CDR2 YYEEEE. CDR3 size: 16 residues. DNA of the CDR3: TGTGCCAGCAGCTATCAGCGGGATCCGAACACCGGGGAGCTGTTTTTT. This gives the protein CASSYQRDPNTGELFF.

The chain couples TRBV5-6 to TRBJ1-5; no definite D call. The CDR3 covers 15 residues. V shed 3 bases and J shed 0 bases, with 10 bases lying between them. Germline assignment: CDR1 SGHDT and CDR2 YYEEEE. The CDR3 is CASSSTPYSNQPQHF. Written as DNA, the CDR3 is TGTGCCAGCAGCTCCACACCTTATAGCAATCAGCCCCAGCATTTT.

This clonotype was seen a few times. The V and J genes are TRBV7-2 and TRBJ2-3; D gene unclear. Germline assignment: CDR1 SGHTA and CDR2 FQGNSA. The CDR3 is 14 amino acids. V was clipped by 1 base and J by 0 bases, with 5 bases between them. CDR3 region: CASSLESSTDTQYF. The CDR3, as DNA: TGTGCCAGCAGCTTAGAATCTAGCACAGATACGCAGTATTTT.

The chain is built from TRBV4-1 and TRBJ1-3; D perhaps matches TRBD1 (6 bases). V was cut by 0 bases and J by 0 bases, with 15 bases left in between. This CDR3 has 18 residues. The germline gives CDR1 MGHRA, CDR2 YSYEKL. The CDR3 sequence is CASSQEAQGFSSGNTIYF. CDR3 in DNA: TGCGCCAGCAGCCAAGAAGCCCAGGGGTTTTCCTCTGGAAACACCATATATTTT.

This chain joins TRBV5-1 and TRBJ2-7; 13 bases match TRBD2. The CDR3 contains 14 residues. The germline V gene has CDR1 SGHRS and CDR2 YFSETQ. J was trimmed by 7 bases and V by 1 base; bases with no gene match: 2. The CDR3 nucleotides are TGCGCCAGCAGCTTGACTAGCGGGAGGGGAGAGCAGTACTTC. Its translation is CASSLTSGRGEQYF.

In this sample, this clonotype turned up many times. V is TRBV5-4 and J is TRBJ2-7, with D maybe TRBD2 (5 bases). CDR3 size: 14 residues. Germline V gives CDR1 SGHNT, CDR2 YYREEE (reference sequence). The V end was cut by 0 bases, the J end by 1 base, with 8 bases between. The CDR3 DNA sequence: TGTGCCAGCAGCTTGGACCTAGCATCCTACGAGCAGTACTTC. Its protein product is CASSLDLASYEQYF.

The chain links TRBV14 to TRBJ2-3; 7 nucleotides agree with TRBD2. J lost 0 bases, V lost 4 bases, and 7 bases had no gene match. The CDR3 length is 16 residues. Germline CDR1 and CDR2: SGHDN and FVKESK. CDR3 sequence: CASSPGLGPSTDTQYF. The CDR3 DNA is TGTGCCAGCAGCCCAGGACTAGGCCCTAGCACAGATACGCAGTATTTT. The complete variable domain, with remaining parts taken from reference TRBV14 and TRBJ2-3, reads EAGVTQFPSHSVIEKGQTVTLRCDPISGHDNLYWYRRVMGKEIKFLLHFVKESKQDESGMPNNRFLAERTGGTYSTLKVQPAELEDSGVYFCASSPGLGPSTDTQYFGPGTRLTVL.

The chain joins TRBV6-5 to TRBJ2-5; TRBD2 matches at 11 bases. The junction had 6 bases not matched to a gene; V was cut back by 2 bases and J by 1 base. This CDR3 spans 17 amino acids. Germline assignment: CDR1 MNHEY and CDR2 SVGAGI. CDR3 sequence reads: CASSYSPGLAGQETQYF. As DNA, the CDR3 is TGTGCCAGCAGTTACAGTCCCGGACTAGCGGGCCAAGAGACCCAGTACTTC.

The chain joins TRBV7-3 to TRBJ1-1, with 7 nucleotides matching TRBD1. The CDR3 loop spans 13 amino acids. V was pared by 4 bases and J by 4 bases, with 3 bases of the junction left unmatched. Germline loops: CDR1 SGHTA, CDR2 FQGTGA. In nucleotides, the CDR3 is TGTGCCAGCAGCTCAGGGGGGAGCACTGAAGCTTTCTTT. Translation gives CASSSGGSTEAFF.

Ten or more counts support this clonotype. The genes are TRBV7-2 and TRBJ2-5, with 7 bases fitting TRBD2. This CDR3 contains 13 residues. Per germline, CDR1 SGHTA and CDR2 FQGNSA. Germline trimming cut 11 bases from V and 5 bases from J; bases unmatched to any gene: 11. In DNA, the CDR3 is TGTGCCGGAGGGCGGGAGCCCGGGGAGACCCAGTACTTC. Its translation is CAGGREPGETQYF.

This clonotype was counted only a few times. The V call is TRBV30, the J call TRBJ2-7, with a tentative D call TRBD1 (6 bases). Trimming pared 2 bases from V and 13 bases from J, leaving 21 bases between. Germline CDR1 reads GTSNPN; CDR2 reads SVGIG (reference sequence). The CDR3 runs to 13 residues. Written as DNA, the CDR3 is TGTGCCTGGAGTCTCAACCGGCAACAGGGCCGATACTTC. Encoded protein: CAWSLNRQQGRYF. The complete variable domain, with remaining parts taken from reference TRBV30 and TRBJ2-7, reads SQTIHQWPATLVQPVGSPLSLECTVEGTSNPNLYWYRQAAGRGLQLLFYSVGIGQISSEVPQNLSASRPQDRQFILSSKKLLLSDSGFYLCAWSLNRQQGRYFGPGTRLTVT.

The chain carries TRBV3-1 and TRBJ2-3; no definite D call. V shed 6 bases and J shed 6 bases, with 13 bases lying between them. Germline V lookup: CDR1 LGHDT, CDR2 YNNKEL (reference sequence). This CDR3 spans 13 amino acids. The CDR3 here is CASRQLGWDTQYF. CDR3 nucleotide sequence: TGTGCCAGCAGACAGTTAGGCTGGGATACGCAGTATTTT.

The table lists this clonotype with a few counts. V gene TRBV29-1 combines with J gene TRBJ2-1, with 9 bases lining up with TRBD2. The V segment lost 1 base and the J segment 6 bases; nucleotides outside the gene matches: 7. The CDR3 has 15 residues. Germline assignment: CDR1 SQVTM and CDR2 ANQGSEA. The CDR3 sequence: CSVEGPSGTVNEQFF. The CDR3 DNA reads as TGCAGCGTTGAAGGGCCTAGCGGGACGGTCAATGAGCAGTTCTTC.

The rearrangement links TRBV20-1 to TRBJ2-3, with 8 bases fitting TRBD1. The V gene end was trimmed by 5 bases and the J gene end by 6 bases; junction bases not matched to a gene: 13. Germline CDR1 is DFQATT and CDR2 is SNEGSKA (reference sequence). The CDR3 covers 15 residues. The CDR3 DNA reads TGCAGTGCTGTCGAAAGACAGGGGATTGTGGATACGCAGTATTTT. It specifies CSAVERQGIVDTQYF.

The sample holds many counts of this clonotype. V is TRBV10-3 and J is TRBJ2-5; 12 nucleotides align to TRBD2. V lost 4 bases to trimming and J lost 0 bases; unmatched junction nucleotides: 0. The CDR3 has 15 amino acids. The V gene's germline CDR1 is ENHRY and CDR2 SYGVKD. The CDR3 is CAISGTSGNQETQYF. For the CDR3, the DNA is TGTGCCATCAGTGGGACTAGCGGGAACCAAGAGACCCAGTACTTC.

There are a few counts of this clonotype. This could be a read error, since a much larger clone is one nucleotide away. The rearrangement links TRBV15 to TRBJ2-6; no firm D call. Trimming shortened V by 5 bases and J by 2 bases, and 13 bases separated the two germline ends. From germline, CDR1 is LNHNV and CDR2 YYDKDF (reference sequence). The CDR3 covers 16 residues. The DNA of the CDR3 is TGTGCCACCAGCGATACTATTAACGCTGGGGCCAACGTCCTGACTTTC. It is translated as CATSDTINAGANVLTF. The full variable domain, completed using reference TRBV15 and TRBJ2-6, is DAMVIQNPRYQVTQFGKPVTLSCSQTLNHNVMYWYQQKSSQAPKLLFHYYDKDFNNEADTPDNFQSRRPNTSFCFLDIRSPGLGDTAMYLCATSDTINAGANVLTFGAGSRLTVL.

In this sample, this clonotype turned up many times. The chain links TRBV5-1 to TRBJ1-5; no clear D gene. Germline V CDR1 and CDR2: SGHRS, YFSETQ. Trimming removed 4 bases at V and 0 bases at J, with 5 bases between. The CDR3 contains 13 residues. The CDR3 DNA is TGCGCCAGCAGCAGGGATAGCAATCAGCCCCAGCATTTT. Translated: CASSRDSNQPQHF.

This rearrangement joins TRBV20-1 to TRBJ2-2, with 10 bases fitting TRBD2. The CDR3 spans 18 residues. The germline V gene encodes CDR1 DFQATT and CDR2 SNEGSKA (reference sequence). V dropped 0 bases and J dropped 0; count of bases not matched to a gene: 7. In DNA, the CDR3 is TGCAGTGCTAGAGATGTTACTAGCGGGGCCTCGAACACCGGGGAGCTGTTTTTT. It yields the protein CSARDVTSGASNTGELFF.

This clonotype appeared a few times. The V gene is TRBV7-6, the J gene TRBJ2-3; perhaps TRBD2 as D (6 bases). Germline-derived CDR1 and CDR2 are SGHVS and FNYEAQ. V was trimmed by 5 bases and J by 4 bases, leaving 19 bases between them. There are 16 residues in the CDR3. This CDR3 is CASSIRMAGRADTQYF. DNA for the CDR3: TGTGCCAGCAGCATACGAATGGCGGGAAGGGCAGATACGCAGTATTTT.

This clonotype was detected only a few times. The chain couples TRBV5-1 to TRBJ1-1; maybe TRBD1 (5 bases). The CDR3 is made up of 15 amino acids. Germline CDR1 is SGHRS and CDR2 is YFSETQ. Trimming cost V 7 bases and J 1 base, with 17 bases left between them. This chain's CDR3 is CASWLGAGRNTEAFF. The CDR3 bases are TGCGCCAGCTGGTTGGGAGCAGGGAGGAACACTGAAGCTTTCTTT. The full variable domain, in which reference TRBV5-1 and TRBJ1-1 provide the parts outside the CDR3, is KAGVTQTPRYLIKTRGQQVTLSCSPISGHRSVSWYQQTPGQGLQFLFEYFSETQRNKGNFPGRFSGRQFSNSRSEMNVSTLELGDSALYLCASWLGAGRNTEAFFGQGTRLTVV.

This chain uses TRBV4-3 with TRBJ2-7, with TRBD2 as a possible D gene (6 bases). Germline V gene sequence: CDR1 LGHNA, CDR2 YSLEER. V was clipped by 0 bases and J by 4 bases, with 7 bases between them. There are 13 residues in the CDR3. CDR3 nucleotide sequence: TGCGCCAGCAGCCAAGATGGAGGGTACGAGCAGTACTTC. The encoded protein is CASSQDGGYEQYF.

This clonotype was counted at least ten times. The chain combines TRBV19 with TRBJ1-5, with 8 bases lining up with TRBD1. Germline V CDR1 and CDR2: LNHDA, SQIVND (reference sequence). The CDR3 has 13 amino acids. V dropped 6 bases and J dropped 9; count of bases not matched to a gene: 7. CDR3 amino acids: CASRGTGPRPQHF. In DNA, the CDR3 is TGTGCCAGTAGAGGGACAGGCCCTCGGCCCCAGCATTTT.

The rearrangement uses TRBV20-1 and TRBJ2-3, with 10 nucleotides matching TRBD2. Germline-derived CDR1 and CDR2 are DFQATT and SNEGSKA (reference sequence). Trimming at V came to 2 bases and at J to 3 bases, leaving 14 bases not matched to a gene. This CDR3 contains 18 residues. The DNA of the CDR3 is TGCAGTGCTAGATCAGAGCTAGCGGGAGCCAGAAAGACAGATACGCAGTATTTT. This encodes CSARSELAGARKTDTQYF.

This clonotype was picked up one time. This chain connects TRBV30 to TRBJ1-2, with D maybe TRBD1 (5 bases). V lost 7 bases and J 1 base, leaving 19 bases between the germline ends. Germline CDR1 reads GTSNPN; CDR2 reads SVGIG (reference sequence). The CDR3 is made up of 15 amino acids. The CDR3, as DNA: TGTGCCTTCCGCCTCTCCGGGGCGAATAACTATGGCTACACCTTC. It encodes CAFRLSGANNYGYTF.